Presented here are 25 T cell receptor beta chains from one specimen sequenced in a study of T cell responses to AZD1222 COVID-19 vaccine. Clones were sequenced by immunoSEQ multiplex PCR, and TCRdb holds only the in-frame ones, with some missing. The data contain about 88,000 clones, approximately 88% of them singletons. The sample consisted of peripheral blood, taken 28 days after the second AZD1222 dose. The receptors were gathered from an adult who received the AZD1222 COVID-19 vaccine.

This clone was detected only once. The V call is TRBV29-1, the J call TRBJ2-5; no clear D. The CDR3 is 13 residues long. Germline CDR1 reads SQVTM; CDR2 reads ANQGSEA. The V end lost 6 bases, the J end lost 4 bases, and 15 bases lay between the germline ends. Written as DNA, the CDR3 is TGCAGCGTCACCCTCCAGGTAGGAGAGACCCAGTACTTC. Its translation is CSVTLQVGETQYF. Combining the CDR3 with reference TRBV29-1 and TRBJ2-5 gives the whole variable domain SAVISQKPSRDICQRGTSLTIQCQVDSQVTMMFWYRQQPGQSLTLIATANQGSEATYESGFVIDKFPISRPNLTFSTLTVSNMSPEDSSIYLCSVTLQVGETQYFGPGTRLLVL.

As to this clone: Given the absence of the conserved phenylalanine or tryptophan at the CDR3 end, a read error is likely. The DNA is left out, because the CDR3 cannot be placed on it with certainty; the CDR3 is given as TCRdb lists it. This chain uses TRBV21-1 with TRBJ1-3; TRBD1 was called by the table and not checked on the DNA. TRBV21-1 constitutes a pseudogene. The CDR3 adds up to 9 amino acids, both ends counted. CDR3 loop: CASSKGTET.

This chain's CDR3 is CASSPGAYGYTF. The CDR3, as DNA: TGTGCCAGCAGCCCCGGTGCCTATGGCTACACCTTC. The V and J genes are TRBV12-3 or TRBV12-4 and TRBJ1-2, with D unresolved. CDR3 length: 12 residues. V lost 6 bases, J lost 4 bases, and 9 bases lay in between.

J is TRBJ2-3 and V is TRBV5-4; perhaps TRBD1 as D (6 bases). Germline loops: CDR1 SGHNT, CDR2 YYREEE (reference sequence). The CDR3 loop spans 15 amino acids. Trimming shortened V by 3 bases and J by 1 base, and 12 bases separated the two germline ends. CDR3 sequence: CASSSTGLGTDTQYF. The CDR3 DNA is TGTGCCAGCAGCTCGACAGGACTTGGCACAGATACGCAGTATTTT.

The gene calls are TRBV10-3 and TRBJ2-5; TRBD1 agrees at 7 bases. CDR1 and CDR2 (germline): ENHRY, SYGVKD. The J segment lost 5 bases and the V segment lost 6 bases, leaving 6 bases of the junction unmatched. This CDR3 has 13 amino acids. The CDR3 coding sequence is TGTGCCATCAGCACTACAGGGGAGGAGACCCAGTACTTC. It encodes CAISTTGEETQYF.

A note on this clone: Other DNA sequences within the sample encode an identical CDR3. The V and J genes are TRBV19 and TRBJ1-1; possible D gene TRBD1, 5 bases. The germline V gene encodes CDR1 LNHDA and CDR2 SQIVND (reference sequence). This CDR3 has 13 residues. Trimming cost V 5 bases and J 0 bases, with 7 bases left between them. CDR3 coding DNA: TGTGCCAGTAGTGGGACGGTGAACACTGAAGCTTTCTTT. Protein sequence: CASSGTVNTEAFF.

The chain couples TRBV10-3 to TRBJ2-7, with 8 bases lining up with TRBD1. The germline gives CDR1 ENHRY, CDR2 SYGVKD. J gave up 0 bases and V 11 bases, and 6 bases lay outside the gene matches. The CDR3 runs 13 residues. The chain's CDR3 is CASGTGLSYEQYF. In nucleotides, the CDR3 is TGTGCCTCCGGGACAGGTCTCTCCTACGAGCAGTACTTC.

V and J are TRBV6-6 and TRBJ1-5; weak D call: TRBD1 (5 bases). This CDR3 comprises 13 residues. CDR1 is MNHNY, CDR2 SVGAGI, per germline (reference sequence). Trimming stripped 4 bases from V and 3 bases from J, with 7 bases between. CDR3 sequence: CASSSGANQPQHF. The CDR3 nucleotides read TGTGCCAGCAGTTCTGGGGCCAATCAGCCCCAGCATTTT.

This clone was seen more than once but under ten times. The CDR3 region is CASSKAVTGGNTEAFF. In DNA form, the CDR3 reads TGTGCCAGCAGCAAAGCAGTGACAGGGGGTAACACTGAAGCTTTCTTT. V and J are TRBV21-1 and TRBJ1-1; no DNA check was done on the table's D call, TRBD1. TRBV21-1 is a known pseudogene. The CDR3 length is 16 residues.

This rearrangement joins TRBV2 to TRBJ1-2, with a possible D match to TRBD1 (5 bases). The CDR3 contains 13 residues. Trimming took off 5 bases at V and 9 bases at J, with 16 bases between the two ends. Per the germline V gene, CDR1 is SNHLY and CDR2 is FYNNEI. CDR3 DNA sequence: TGTGCCAGCAGTCGGGACGGCCAGAGGAGCTACACCTTC. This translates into CASSRDGQRSYTF.

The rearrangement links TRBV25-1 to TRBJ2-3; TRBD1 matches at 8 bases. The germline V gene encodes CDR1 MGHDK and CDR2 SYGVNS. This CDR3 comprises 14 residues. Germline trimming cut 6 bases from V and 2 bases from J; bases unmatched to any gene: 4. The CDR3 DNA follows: TGTGCCAGCAGCTCGACAGGGGCCACAGATACGCAGTATTTT. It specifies CASSSTGATDTQYF.

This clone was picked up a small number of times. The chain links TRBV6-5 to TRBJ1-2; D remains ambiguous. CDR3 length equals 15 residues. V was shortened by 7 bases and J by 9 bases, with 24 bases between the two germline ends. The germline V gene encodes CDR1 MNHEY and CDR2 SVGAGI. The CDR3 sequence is CASTTELVLHSRYTF. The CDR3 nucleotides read TGTGCCAGCACCACAGAGTTGGTGTTGCATTCGCGCTACACCTTC.

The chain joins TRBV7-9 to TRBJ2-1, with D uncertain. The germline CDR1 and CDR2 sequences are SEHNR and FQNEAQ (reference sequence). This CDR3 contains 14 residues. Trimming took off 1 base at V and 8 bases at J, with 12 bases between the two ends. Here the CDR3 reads CASSLGRLFYEQFF. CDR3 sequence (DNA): TGTGCCAGCAGCTTAGGGCGTCTGTTCTATGAGCAGTTCTTC.

The CDR3 region is CASSIGGVNTEAFF. CDR3 DNA sequence: TGTGCCAGCAGTATAGGGGGGGTGAACACTGAAGCTTTCTTT. The V call is TRBV6-5, the J call TRBJ1-1, with D tentatively TRBD1 (6 bases). CDR1 and CDR2 (germline): MNHEY, SVGAGI. Trimming took off 5 bases at V and 0 bases at J, with 10 bases between the two ends. This CDR3 comprises 14 residues.

CDR3 DNA sequence: TGTGCCAGCAGCGTGTGGGCAGGGGGCGAGCAGCCCCAGCATTTT. This encodes CASSVWAGGEQPQHF. The rearrangement joins TRBV7-2 to TRBJ1-5; TRBD1 matches at 8 bases. From germline, CDR1 is SGHTA and CDR2 FQGNSA. The CDR3 extends over 15 amino acids. The V segment lost 5 bases and the J segment 7 bases; nucleotides outside the gene matches: 10.

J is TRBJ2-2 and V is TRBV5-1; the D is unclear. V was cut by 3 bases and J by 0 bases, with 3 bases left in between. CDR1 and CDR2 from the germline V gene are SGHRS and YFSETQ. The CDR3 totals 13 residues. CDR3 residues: CASSSSNTGELFF. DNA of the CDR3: TGCGCCAGCAGCTCCTCGAACACCGGGGAGCTGTTTTTT.

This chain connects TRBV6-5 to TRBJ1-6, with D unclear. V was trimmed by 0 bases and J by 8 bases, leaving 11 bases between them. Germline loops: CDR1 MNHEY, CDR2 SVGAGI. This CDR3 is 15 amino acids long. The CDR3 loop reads CASSYSGFSDSPLHF. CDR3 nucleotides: TGTGCCAGCAGTTACTCAGGGTTCTCGGATTCACCCCTCCACTTT.

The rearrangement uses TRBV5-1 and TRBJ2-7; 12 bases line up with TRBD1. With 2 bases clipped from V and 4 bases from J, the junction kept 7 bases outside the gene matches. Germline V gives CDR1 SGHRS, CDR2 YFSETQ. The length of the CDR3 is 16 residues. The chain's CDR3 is CASSFGGQGAGYEQYF. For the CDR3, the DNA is TGCGCCAGCAGCTTTGGGGGACAGGGGGCTGGGTACGAGCAGTACTTC.

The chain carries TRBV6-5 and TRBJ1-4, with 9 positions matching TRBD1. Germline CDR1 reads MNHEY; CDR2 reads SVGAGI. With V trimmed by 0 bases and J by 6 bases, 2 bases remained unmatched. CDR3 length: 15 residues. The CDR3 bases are TGTGCCAGCAGTTACTCGGACAGGGGACATGAAAAACTGTTTTTT. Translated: CASSYSDRGHEKLFF.

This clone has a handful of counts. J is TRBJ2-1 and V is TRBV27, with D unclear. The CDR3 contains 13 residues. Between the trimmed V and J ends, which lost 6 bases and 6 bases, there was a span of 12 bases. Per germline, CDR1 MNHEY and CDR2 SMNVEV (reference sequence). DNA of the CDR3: TGTGCCAGCAGGCCATACGATGCCAATGAGCAGTTCTTC. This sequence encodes CASRPYDANEQFF.

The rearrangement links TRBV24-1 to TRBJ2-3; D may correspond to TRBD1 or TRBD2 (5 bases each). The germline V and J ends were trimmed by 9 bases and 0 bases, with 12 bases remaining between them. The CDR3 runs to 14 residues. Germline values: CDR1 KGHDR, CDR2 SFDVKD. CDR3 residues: CATGGPGSTDTQYF. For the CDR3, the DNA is TGTGCCACCGGGGGACCGGGAAGCACAGATACGCAGTATTTT.

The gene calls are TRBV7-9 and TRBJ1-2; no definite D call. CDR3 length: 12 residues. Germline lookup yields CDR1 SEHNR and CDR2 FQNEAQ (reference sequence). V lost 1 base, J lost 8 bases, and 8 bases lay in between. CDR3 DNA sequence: TGTGCCAGCAGCTTAGAAGGGCCCGGCTACACCTTC. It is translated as CASSLEGPGYTF.

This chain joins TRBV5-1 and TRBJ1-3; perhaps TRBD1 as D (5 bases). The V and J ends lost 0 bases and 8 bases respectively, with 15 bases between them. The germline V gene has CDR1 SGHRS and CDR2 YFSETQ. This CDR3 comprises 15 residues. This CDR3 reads CASSLEGRGADTIYF. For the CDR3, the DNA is TGCGCCAGCAGCTTGGAGGGGCGCGGGGCGGACACCATATATTTT.

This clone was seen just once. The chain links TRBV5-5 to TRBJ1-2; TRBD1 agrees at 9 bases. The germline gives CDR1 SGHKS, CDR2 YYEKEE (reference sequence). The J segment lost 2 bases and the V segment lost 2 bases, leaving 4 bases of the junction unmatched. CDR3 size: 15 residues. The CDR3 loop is CASSLRTGVNYGYTF. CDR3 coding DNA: TGTGCCAGCAGCTTAAGGACAGGGGTAAACTATGGCTACACCTTC. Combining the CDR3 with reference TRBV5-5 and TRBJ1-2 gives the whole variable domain DAGVTQSPTHLIKTRGQQVTLRCSPISGHKSVSWYQQVLGQGPQFIFQYYEKEERGRGNFPDRFSARQFPNYSSELNVNALLLGDSALYLCASSLRTGVNYGYTFGSGTRLTVV.

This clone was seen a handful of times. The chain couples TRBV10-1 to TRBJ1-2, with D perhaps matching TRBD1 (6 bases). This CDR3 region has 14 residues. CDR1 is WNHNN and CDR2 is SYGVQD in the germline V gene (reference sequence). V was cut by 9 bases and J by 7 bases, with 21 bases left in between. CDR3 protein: CASMAEGGRSGYTF. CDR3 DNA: TGCGCCAGTATGGCCGAGGGGGGCAGGAGTGGCTACACCTTC.